This TCR beta chain was documented in a study of shared clonotypes between healthy human individuals. As for this clone: Its antigen is not known.

Researchers partitioned CD4+ cells into CD45RA+ naive and CD45RA-negative memory subsets. Study-wide results and limits: Few donors limited the genetic and exposure-history diversity represented. A handful of donors showed sharing of about 5.5% of naive CD4 clonotypes.

Trimming took 2 bases from V and 0 from J, leaving 8 bases between them. The germline V gene has CDR1 WSHSY and CDR2 SAAADI. The CDR3 sequence is 14 residues long. Only in-frame clones appear in the TCRdb table, and some are missing; sequencing was by immunoSEQ multiplex PCR. The sample has some 1 million clones, roughly 75% seen once. This clonotype originated in a man aged 18 to 29 in good health. This chain connects TRBV10-2 to TRBJ2-7, with unresolved D. The sequenced sample consisted of memory CD4+ T cells sorted from blood. Subset in this sample: CD45RA-negative fraction. CDR3: CASSERAGSYEQYF. The CDR3 nucleotides read TGCGCCAGCAGTGAGAGGGCTGGCTCCTACGAGCAGTACTTC.